Following are 28 T cell receptor beta chains from one sample sequenced in a study of blood T cell repertoires in COVID-19. The protocol was immunoSEQ multiplex PCR, while the TCRdb copy is restricted to in-frame clones and leaves out a portion. The table has approximately 250,000 clones, approximately 80% seen once. Sequences were obtained from peripheral blood. The receptors stem from a man aged 55 to 70 with acute or convalescent COVID-19.

This chain connects TRBV7-2 to TRBJ2-1; tentatively, D is TRBD2 (5 bases). Trimming cost V 1 base and J 2 bases, with 12 bases left between them. This CDR3 spans 16 amino acids. The V gene's germline CDR1 is SGHTA and CDR2 FQGNSA. CDR3 in amino acids: CASSLGGAGAYNEQFF. CDR3 coding DNA: TGTGCCAGCAGCTTAGGAGGCGCGGGTGCCTACAATGAGCAGTTCTTC.

This chain connects TRBV7-2 to TRBJ1-2; the match to TRBD1 covers 12 bases. The CDR3 is made up of 15 amino acids. Germline CDR1 SGHTA, CDR2 FQGNSA. The junction had 4 bases not matched to a gene; V was cut back by 4 bases and J by 4 bases. Here the CDR3 DNA reads TGTGCCAGCAGCTGGGGGACAGGGGGCATCTATGGCTACACCTTC. This codes for CASSWGTGGIYGYTF.

J is TRBJ2-3 and V is TRBV4-3; a possible D gene is TRBD2 (6 bases). Trimming took 4 bases from V and 11 from J, leaving 16 bases between them. The CDR3 has 13 residues. Germline loops: CDR1 LGHNA, CDR2 YSLEER. CDR3 coding DNA: TGCGCCAGCAGCCCCGGAGGGCTGGGCGGGCAGTATTTT. Translation gives CASSPGGLGGQYF.

CDR3 sequence (DNA): TGTGCCACCAGCAGAGATGGCGGAGGCGGCTACACCTTC. This encodes CATSRDGGGGYTF. The gene calls are TRBV15 and TRBJ1-2; D not resolved. V was clipped by 0 bases and J by 8 bases, with 10 bases between them. Germline V gene data show CDR1 as LNHNV and CDR2 as YYDKDF (reference sequence). The CDR3 is 13 residues long.

This clone was counted once. This sequence joins TRBV15 and TRBJ2-1; possible D gene TRBD2, 5 bases. With 0 bases removed from V and 2 bases from J, the gap between germline ends came to 11 bases. CDR1 is LNHNV, CDR2 YYDKDF, per germline (reference sequence). The CDR3 is 16 residues long. The CDR3, as DNA: TGTGCCACCAGCAGAGATAGAGCGGACGCCTACAATGAGCAGTTCTTC. Amino acid sequence: CATSRDRADAYNEQFF.

The chain uses TRBV6-2 or TRBV6-3 and TRBJ2-5; 7 positions agree with TRBD1. The CDR3 contains 14 residues. Trimming at V came to 2 bases and at J to 4 bases, leaving 4 bases not matched to a gene. CDR1 and CDR2 (germline): MNHEY, SVGEGT. As DNA, the CDR3 is TGTGCCAGCAGTTACCACCACAGGGGAGAGACCCAGTACTTC. This translates into CASSYHHRGETQYF.

The rearrangement joins TRBV29-1 to TRBJ2-3; TRBD2 matches 8 bases. The CDR3 loop spans 13 amino acids. Germline trimming cut 5 bases from V and 5 bases from J; bases unmatched to any gene: 6. The germline V gene has CDR1 SQVTM and CDR2 ANQGSEA. DNA of the CDR3: TGCAGCGTTTGGAGGCTAGCGGGAGATACGCAGTATTTT. Protein product: CSVWRLAGDTQYF.

The chain combines TRBV3-1 (or the pseudogene TRBV3-2) with TRBJ2-1; 7 bases agree with TRBD1. Germline assignment: CDR1 LGHDT and CDR2 YNNKEL (reference sequence). Trimming cost V 3 bases and J 4 bases; bases outside gene matches: 9. The CDR3 contains 16 residues. The CDR3 sequence: CASSQDTGAAYNEQFF. The CDR3 DNA is TGTGCCAGCAGCCAGGATACAGGGGCTGCATACAATGAGCAGTTCTTC.

CDR3 sequence (DNA): TGTGCCAGCAGTTATAGGCGGGAGCGAAACGGGGAGCTGTTTTTT. Protein: CASSYRRERNGELFF. This chain uses TRBV6-2 or TRBV6-3 with TRBJ2-2; 7 positions match TRBD2. Germline CDR1 is MNHEY and CDR2 is SVGEGT. CDR3 length: 15 amino acids. Losses at the gene ends were 3 bases for V and 7 bases for J; bases not matched to a gene: 8.

The V and J genes are TRBV5-1 and TRBJ2-1; 12 nucleotides match TRBD2. CDR1 is SGHRS and CDR2 is YFSETQ in the germline V gene. This CDR3 has 14 amino acids. The V segment lost 2 bases and the J segment 7 bases; nucleotides outside the gene matches: 1. DNA for the CDR3: TGCGCCAGCAGCTTAACTAGCGGGAGGAATGAGCAGTTCTTC. Protein product: CASSLTSGRNEQFF.

The rearrangement links TRBV5-1 to TRBJ2-3, with TRBD2 matching 8 bases. The V gene end was trimmed by 7 bases and the J gene end by 6 bases; junction bases not matched to a gene: 16. CDR3 length: 16 residues. Germline V gives CDR1 SGHRS, CDR2 YFSETQ. The CDR3 spells CASSTAAGGPSDTQYF. CDR3 in DNA: TGCGCCAGCTCCACGGCCGCGGGGGGTCCCTCGGATACGCAGTATTTT.

V gene TRBV7-3 combines with J gene TRBJ1-6; TRBD1 agrees at 9 bases. The CDR3 has 15 residues. The junction had 4 bases not matched to a gene; V was cut back by 1 base and J by 9 bases. Germline V lookup: CDR1 SGHTA, CDR2 FQGTGA. The DNA for the CDR3 is TGTGCCAGCAGCTTAATTGGGACAGGGCTTTCACCCCTCCACTTT. It yields the protein CASSLIGTGLSPLHF.

This chain uses TRBV27 with TRBJ2-2; 10 bases align to TRBD1. The CDR3 extends over 15 amino acids. J was trimmed by 8 bases and V by 5 bases; bases with no gene match: 8. Looked up from germline, CDR1 is MNHEY and CDR2 is SMNVEV (reference sequence). The CDR3 loop is CASSPQTGGGGELFF. CDR3 coding DNA: TGTGCCAGCAGTCCTCAGACAGGGGGCGGGGGGGAGCTGTTTTTT.

The J gene is TRBJ2-2, the V gene TRBV4-3; no clear D gene. V lost 0 bases to trimming and J lost 0 bases, with 14 bases between them. Germline V lookup: CDR1 LGHNA, CDR2 YSLEER. The CDR3 length is 18 residues. CDR3 nucleotides: TGCGCCAGCAGCCAAGATCTGTCCGGGTCCGCGAACACCGGGGAGCTGTTTTTT. Protein: CASSQDLSGSANTGELFF.

This clone was detected once. The V call is TRBV5-1, the J call TRBJ1-4; 11 bases line up with TRBD1. Trimming removed 1 base from V and 7 bases from J; junction bases left unmatched: 12. The CDR3 totals 18 residues. Per the germline V gene, CDR1 is SGHRS and CDR2 is YFSETQ. CDR3 nucleotide sequence: TGCGCCAGCAGCTTGCCCGGGACAGGGGGTAAATATAGTGAAAAACTGTTTTTT. This codes for CASSLPGTGGKYSEKLFF.

This clone was counted once. This chain joins TRBV7-3 and TRBJ2-2; 7 nucleotides match TRBD1. The CDR3 is made up of 15 amino acids. CDR1 and CDR2 from the germline V gene are SGHTA and FQGTGA. Trimming removed 3 bases from V and 3 bases from J; junction bases left unmatched: 4. CDR3 in amino acids: CASSFSGTDTGELFF. DNA for the CDR3: TGTGCCAGCAGCTTCTCCGGGACAGACACCGGGGAGCTGTTTTTT. Looking up the rest from reference TRBV7-3 and TRBJ2-2 gives the full variable domain: GAGVSQTPSNKVTEKGKYVELRCDPISGHTALYWYRQSLGQGPEFLIYFQGTGAADDSGLPNDRFFAVRPEGSVSTLKIQRTERGDSAVYLCASSFSGTDTGELFFGEGSRLTVL.

The gene calls are TRBV19 and TRBJ1-2; 8 bases align to TRBD1. The CDR3 consists of 17 residues. CDR1 LNHDA and CDR2 SQIVND come from the germline V gene (reference sequence). V lost 5 bases to trimming and J lost 0 bases; unmatched junction nucleotides: 11. CDR3 region: CASSSSGTGRANYGYTF. In DNA form, the CDR3 reads TGTGCCAGTAGTTCCTCCGGGACAGGCAGAGCTAACTATGGCTACACCTTC.

The rearrangement uses TRBV7-2 and TRBJ2-3; 7 nucleotides align to TRBD2. V shed 5 bases, J shed 0 bases, and the junction held 14 bases outside the gene matches. The germline V gene has CDR1 SGHTA and CDR2 FQGNSA. The CDR3 has 18 amino acids. The CDR3 loop reads CASSTSGTTFISTDTQYF. The CDR3 region has the DNA TGTGCCAGCAGCACTTCCGGGACTACCTTCATTAGCACAGATACGCAGTATTTT.

This clone was seen only a few times. The genes are TRBV13 and TRBJ2-3; D is possibly TRBD1 (5 bases). V was clipped by 3 bases and J by 5 bases, with 15 bases between them. Germline V gene sequence: CDR1 PRHDT, CDR2 FYEKMQ (reference sequence). This CDR3 comprises 15 residues. The CDR3 sequence is CASSLKVSGQDTQYF. CDR3 DNA sequence: TGTGCCAGCAGCTTGAAAGTTTCCGGACAAGATACGCAGTATTTT.

To note about this clone: The same CDR3 can be traced to other DNA sequences in this sample. The genes are TRBV5-1 and TRBJ2-7; 11 bases agree with TRBD2. The CDR3 runs to 15 residues. V lost 0 bases and J lost 3; bases outside the gene matches: 2. The V gene's germline CDR1 is SGHRS and CDR2 YFSETQ. CDR3 in amino acids: CASSLVAGGVYEQYF. The CDR3 region has the DNA TGCGCCAGCAGCTTGGTAGCGGGAGGGGTCTACGAGCAGTACTTC.

This chain links TRBV4-1 with TRBJ1-2; 7 positions agree with TRBD1. The V and J ends lost 0 bases and 8 bases, in that order; junction bases with no gene match: 12. This CDR3 has 16 residues. Germline V gives CDR1 MGHRA, CDR2 YSYEKL. The CDR3 nucleotides are TGCGCCAGCAGCCAAGATCCCGGGACAGCCAAATGGGGCTACACCTTC. Encoded protein: CASSQDPGTAKWGYTF.

The chain carries TRBV24-1 and TRBJ2-1, with 9 bases matching TRBD2. CDR1 and CDR2 (germline): KGHDR, SFDVKD. The CDR3 sequence is 11 residues long. V shed 5 bases, J shed 15 bases, and the junction held 4 bases outside the gene matches. CDR3 residues: CATSAGTSLFF. The CDR3 DNA reads as TGTGCCACCAGTGCAGGGACTAGCCTGTTCTTC.

The CDR3 bases are TGTGCCACCAGTGCCAACCCCTCTAGCGGGGGGCGAGGGCCCCCAGATACGCAGTATTTT. Translating it yields CATSANPSSGGRGPPDTQYF. This chain joins TRBV24-1 and TRBJ2-3; 11 bases match TRBD2. The V and J ends lost 5 bases and 4 bases, in that order; junction bases with no gene match: 19. Germline loops: CDR1 KGHDR, CDR2 SFDVKD. This CDR3 has 20 amino acids.

The chain has TRBV4-2 and TRBJ2-3, with D perhaps matching TRBD2 (5 bases). CDR1 is LGHNA and CDR2 is YNFKEQ in the germline V gene. CDR3 length: 13 residues. V was cut by 0 bases and J by 8 bases, with 9 bases left in between. CDR3 loop: CASSQEGGGTQYF. CDR3 DNA: TGTGCCAGCAGCCAAGAAGGCGGAGGTACGCAGTATTTT.

The chain employs TRBV5-1 and TRBJ1-2; weak D call: TRBD1 (6 bases). The V end lost 4 bases, the J end lost 1 base, and 17 bases lay between the germline ends. CDR3 length: 16 amino acids. The germline V gene encodes CDR1 SGHRS and CDR2 YFSETQ. CDR3 coding DNA: TGCGCCAGCAGCAACGGACAGATCGCCCTTAACTATGGCTACACCTTC. Translating gives CASSNGQIALNYGYTF.

This sequence joins TRBV7-8 and TRBJ2-6; 7 positions match TRBD1. The germline CDR1 and CDR2 sequences are SGHVS and FQNEAQ. J gave up 4 bases and V 4 bases, and 16 bases lay outside the gene matches. The CDR3 is 19 residues long. Here the CDR3 DNA reads TGTGCCAGCAGCTCGCCCGACAGGGCTGGCGCTCTGGGGGCCAACGTCCTGACTTTC. It encodes CASSSPDRAGALGANVLTF. The full variable domain, in which reference TRBV7-8 and TRBJ2-6 provide the parts outside the CDR3, is GAGVSQSPRYKVAKRGQDVALRCDPISGHVSLFWYQQALGQGPEFLTYFQNEAQLDKSGLPSDRFFAERPEGSVSTLKIQRTQQEDSAVYLCASSSPDRAGALGANVLTFGAGSRLTVL.

This chain uses TRBV14 with TRBJ2-7, with a weak D call TRBD1 (6 bases). CDR1 SGHDN and CDR2 FVKESK come from the germline V gene. The V and J ends lost 4 bases and 2 bases respectively, with 12 bases between them. The CDR3 is made up of 14 amino acids. In DNA form, the CDR3 reads TGTGCCAGCAGCCCCCGGGACAACACCTACGAGCAGTACTTC. This codes for CASSPRDNTYEQYF.

The rearrangement links TRBV28 to TRBJ2-5, with D maybe TRBD2 (5 bases). Per germline, CDR1 MDHEN and CDR2 SYDVKM. Trimming took 4 bases from V and 2 from J, leaving 14 bases between them. This CDR3 has 15 residues. The CDR3 sequence is CASSSIRRGQETQYF. The CDR3 DNA reads TGTGCCAGCAGTTCCATCCGACGGGGTCAAGAGACCCAGTACTTC.